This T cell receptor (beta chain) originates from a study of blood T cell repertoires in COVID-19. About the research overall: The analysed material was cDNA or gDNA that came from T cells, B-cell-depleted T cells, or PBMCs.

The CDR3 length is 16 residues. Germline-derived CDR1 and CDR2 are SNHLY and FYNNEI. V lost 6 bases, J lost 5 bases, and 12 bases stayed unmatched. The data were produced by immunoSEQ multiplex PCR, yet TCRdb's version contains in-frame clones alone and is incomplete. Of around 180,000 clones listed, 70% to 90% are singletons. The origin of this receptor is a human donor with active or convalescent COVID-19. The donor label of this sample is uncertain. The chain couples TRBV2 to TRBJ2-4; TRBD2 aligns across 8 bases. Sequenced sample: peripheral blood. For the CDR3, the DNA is TGTGCCAGCAGGTACAGAGCGGGAGTTGGGCAAAACATTCAGTACTTC. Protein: CASRYRAGVGQNIQYF.